This TCR beta chain appears in the sequencing data of a study of blood T cell repertoires in COVID-19. The germline CDR1 and CDR2 sequences are SGHRS and YFSETQ. The CDR3 sequence is 16 residues long. Trimming cost V 2 bases and J 10 bases; bases outside gene matches: 7. Here immunoSEQ multiplex PCR was the method, and the copy in TCRdb shows in-frame clones only, minus some. The sample carries under 300,000 clones, around 90% recorded once. Membership in each cohort depended on participant-reported clinical history. The receptor's source is a woman in her sixties in a cohort exposed to, infected with or recovered from COVID-19 (not recorded which). The V call is TRBV5-1, the J call TRBJ2-1, with 15 bases that match TRBD2. Sequencing was performed on PBMCs or T cells enriched from blood (not recorded which). The CDR3 DNA reads TGCGCCAGCAGCTTAGCAACGGGGACTAGCGGGAGGGAGCAGTTCTTC. Its translation is CASSLATGTSGREQFF.